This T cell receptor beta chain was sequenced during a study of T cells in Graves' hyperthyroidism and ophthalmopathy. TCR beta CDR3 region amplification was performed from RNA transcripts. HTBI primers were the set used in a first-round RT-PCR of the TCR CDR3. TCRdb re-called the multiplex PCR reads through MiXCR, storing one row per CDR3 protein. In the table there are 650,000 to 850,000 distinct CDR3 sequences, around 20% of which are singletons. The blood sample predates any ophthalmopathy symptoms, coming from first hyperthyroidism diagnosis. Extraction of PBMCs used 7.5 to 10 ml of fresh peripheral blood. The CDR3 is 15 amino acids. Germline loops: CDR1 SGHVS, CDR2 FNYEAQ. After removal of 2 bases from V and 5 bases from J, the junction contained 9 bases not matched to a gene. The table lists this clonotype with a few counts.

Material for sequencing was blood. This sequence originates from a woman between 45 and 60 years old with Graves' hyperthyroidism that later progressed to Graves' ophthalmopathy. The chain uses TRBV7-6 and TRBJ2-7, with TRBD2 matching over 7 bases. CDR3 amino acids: CASSLPRGELNEQYF. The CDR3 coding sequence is TGTGCCAGCAGCTTACCTCGGGGGGAATTGAACGAGCAGTACTTC.